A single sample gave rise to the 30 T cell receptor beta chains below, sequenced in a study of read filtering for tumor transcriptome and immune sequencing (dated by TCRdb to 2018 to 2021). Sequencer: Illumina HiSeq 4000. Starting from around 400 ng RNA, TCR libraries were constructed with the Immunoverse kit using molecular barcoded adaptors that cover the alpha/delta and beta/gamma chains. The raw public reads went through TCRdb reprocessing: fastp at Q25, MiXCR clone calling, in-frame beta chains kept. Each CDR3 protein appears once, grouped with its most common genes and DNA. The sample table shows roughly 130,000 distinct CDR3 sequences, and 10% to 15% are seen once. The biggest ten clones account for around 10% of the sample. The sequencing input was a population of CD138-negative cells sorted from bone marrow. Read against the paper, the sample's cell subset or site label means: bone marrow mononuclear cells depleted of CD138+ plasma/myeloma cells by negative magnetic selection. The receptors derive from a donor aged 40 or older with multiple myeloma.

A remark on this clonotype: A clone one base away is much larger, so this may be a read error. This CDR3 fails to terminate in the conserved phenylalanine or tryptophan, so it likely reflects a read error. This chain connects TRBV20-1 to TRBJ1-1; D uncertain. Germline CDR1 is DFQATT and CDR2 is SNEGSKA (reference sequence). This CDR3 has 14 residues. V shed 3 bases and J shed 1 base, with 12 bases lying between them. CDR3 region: CSARGGLGNTEAFI. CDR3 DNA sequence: TGCAGTGCTAGGGGAGGGCTCGGGAACACTGAAGCTTTCATT.

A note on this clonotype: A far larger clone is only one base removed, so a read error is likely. CDR3 coding DNA: TGTGCCAGCAGCTTAGACCACAGGGGTCTTTCACCCCTCCACTTT. Translation: CASSLDHRGLSPLHF. This sequence joins TRBV11-1 and TRBJ1-6, with 7 bases matching TRBD1. Trimming took 1 base from V and 9 from J; bases not matched to a gene: 6. Germline V gene sequence: CDR1 SGHAT, CDR2 FQDESV (reference sequence). The CDR3 consists of 15 residues.

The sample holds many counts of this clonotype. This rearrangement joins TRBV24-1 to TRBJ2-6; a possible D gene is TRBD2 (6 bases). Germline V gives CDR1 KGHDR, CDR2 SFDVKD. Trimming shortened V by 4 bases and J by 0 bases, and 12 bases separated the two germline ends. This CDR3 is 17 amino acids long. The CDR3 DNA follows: TGTGCCACCAGTGAACCTTCAGCGGGCTCTGGGGCCAACGTCCTGACTTTC. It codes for CATSEPSAGSGANVLTF.

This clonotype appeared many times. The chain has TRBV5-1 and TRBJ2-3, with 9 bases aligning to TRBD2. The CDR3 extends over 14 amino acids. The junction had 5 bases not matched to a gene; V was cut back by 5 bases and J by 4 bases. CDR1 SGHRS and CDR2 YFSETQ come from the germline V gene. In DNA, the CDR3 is TGCGCCAGCAGTCGTAGCGGGAGCGCAGATACGCAGTATTTT. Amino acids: CASSRSGSADTQYF.

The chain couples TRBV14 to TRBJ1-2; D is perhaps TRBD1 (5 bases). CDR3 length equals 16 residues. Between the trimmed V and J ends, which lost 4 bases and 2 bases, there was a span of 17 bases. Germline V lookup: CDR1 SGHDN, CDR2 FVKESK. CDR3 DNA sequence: TGTGCCAGCAGCCCCCCGACGACAGTATCCAACTATGGCTACACCTTC. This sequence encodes CASSPPTTVSNYGYTF.

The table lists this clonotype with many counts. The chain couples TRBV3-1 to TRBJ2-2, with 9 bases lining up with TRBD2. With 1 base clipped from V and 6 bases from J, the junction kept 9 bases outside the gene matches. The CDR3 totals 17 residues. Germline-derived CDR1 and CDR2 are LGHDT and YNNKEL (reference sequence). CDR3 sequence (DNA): TGTGCCAGCAGCCAAGGCGGAGGTAGCGGGAGAGCCGGGGAGCTGTTTTTT. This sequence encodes CASSQGGGSGRAGELFF. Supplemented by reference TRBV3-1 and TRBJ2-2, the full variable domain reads DTAVSQTPKYLVTQMGNDKSIKCEQNLGHDTMYWYKQDSKKFLKIMFSYNNKELIINETVPNRFSPKSPDKAHLNLHINSLELGDSAVYFCASSQGGGSGRAGELFFGEGSRLTVL.

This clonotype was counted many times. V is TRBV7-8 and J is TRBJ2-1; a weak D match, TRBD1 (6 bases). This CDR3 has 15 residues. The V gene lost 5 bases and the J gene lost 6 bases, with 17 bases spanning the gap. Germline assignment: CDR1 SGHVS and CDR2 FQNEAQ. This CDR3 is CASSRYRTERNEQFF. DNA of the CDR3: TGTGCCAGCAGCCGGTATAGGACAGAGCGCAATGAGCAGTTCTTC.

The CDR3 loop is CASSLVVSGAPYEQYF. The CDR3 region has the DNA TGTGCCAGCAGCTTGGTGGTTAGCGGAGCCCCCTACGAGCAGTACTTC. The V call is TRBV5-5, the J call TRBJ2-7; D is perhaps TRBD2 (6 bases). Trimming shortened V by 0 bases and J by 2 bases, and 15 bases separated the two germline ends. Germline values: CDR1 SGHKS, CDR2 YYEKEE (reference sequence). The CDR3 extends over 16 amino acids.

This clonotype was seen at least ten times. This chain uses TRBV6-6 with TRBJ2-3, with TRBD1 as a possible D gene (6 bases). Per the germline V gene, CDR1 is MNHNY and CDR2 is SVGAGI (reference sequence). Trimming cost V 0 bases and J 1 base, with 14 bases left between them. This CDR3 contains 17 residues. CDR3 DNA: TGTGCCAGCAGTTACTCGGCCTCCAGGGGAGGCACAGATACGCAGTATTTT. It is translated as CASSYSASRGGTDTQYF.

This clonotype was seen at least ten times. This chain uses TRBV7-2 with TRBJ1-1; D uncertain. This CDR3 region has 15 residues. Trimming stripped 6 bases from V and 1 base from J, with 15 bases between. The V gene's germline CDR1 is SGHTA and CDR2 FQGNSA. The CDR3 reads CASRSFAGRNTEAFF. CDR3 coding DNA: TGTGCCAGCAGATCCTTTGCGGGGAGGAACACTGAAGCTTTCTTT.

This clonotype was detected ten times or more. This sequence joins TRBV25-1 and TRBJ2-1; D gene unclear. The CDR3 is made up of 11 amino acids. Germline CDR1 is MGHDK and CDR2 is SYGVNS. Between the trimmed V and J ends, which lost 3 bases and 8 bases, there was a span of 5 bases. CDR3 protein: CASSDTYEQFF. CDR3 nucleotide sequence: TGTGCCAGCAGTGACACTTATGAGCAGTTCTTC.

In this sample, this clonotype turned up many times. CDR3 DNA: TGTGCCAGCAGTTCGACCTTCTCTGGAACTAAACAGGGGAAGAGGGAGACCCAGTACTTC. Its protein is CASSSTFSGTKQGKRETQYF. The rearrangement links TRBV6-6 to TRBJ2-5, with 7 bases identical to TRBD1. Germline trimming cut 4 bases from V and 5 bases from J; bases unmatched to any gene: 25. The CDR3 has 20 amino acids. The germline V gene encodes CDR1 MNHNY and CDR2 SVGAGI (reference sequence).

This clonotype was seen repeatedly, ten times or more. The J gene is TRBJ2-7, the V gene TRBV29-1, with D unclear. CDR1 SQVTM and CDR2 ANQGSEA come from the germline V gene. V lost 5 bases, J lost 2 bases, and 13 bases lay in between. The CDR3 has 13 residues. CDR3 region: CSVRPSGAYEQYF. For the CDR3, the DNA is TGCAGCGTTCGACCGTCAGGAGCCTACGAGCAGTACTTC.

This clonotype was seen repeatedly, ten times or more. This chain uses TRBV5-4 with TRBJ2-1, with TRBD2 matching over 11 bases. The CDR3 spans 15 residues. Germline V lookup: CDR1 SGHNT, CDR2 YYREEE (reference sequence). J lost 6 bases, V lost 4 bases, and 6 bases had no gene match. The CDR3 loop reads CASSVGTSGLNEQFF. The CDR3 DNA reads TGTGCCAGCAGCGTCGGGACTAGCGGACTCAATGAGCAGTTCTTC.

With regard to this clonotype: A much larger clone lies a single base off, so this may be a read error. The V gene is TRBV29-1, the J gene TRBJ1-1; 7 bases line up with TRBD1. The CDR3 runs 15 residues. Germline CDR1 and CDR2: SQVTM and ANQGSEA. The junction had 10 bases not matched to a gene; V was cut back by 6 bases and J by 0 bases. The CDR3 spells CSVKLTGRLNTEAFF. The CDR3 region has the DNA TGCAGCGTAAAACTGACAGGGAGGCTGAACACTGAAGCTTTCTTT.

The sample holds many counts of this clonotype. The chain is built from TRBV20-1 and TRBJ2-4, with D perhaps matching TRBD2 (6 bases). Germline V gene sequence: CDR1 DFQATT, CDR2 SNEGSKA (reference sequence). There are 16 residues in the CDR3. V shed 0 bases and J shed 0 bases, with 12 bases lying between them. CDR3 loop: CSARDNGGLAKNIQYF. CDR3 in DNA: TGCAGTGCTAGAGATAACGGGGGATTAGCCAAAAACATTCAGTACTTC.

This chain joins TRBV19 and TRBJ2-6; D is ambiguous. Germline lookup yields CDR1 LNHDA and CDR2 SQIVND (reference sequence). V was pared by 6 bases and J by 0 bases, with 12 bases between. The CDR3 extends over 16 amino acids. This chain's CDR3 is CASRHGRSSGANVLTF. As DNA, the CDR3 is TGTGCCAGTAGACACGGACGAAGCTCTGGGGCCAACGTCCTGACTTTC.

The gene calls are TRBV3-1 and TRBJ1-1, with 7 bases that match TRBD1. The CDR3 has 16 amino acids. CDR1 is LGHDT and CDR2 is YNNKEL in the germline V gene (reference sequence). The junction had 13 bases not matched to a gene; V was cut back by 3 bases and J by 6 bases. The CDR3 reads CASSHTGTAGCAEAFF. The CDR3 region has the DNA TGTGCCAGCAGCCACACCGGGACAGCGGGCTGTGCTGAAGCTTTCTTT.

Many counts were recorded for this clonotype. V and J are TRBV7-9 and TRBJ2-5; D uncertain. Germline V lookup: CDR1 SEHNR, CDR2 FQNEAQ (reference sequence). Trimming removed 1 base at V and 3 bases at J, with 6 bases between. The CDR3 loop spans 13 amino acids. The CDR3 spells CASSLGLKETQYF. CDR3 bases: TGTGCCAGCAGCTTAGGGTTGAAAGAGACCCAGTACTTC. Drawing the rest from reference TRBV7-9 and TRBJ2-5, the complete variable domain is DTGVSQNPRHKITKRGQNVTFRCDPISEHNRLYWYRQTLGQGPEFLTYFQNEAQLEKSRLLSDRFSAERPKGSFSTLEIQRTEQGDSAMYLCASSLGLKETQYFGPGTRLLVL.

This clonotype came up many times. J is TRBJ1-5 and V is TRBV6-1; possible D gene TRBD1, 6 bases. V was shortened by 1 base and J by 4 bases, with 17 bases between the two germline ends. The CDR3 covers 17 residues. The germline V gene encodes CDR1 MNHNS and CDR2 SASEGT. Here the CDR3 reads CASSEVRGGSGNQPQHF. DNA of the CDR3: TGTGCCAGCAGTGAAGTCCGAGGGGGGAGTGGAAATCAGCCCCAGCATTTT.

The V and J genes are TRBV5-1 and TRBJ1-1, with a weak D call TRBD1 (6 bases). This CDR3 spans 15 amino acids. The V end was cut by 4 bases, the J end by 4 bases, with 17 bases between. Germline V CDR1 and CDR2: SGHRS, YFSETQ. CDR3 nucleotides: TGCGCCAGCAGCCCTACAGGGTCGTCGGGCACTGAAGCTTTCTTT. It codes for CASSPTGSSGTEAFF.

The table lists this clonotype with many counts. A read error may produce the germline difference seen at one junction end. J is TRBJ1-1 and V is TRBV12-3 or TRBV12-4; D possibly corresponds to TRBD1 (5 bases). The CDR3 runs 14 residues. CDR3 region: CASSPLDIRTEVFF. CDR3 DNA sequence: TGTGCCAGCAGTCCGCTGGACATCAGGACTGAAGTTTTCTTT.

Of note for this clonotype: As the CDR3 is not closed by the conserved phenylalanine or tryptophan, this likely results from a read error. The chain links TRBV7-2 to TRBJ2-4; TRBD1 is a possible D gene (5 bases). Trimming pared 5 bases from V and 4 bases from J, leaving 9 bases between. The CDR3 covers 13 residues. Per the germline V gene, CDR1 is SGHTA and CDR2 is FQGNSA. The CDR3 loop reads CASSVDSKNIQYL. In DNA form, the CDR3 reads TGTGCCAGCAGCGTTGACAGTAAAAACATTCAGTACCTC.

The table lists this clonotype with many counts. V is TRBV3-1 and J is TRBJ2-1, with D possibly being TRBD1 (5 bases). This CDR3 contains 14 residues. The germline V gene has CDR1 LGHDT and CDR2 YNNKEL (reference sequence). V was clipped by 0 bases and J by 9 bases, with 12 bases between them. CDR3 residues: CASSQEVQGVEQFF. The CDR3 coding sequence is TGTGCCAGCAGCCAAGAGGTGCAAGGGGTTGAGCAGTTCTTC.

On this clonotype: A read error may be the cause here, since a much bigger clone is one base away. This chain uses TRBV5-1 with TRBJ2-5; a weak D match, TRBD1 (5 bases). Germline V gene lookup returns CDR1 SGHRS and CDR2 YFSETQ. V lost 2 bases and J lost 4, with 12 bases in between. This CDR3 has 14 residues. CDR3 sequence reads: CASSFRVQVETQYF. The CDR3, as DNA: TGCGCCAGCAGCTTTAGAGTACAGGTAGAGACCCAGTACTTC.

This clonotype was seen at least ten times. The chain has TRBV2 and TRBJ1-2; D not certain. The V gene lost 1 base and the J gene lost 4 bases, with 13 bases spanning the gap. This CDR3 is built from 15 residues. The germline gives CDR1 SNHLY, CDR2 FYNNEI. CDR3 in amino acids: CASSEDRRRIYGYTF. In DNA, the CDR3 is TGTGCCAGCAGTGAAGACAGAAGACGGATCTATGGCTACACCTTC.

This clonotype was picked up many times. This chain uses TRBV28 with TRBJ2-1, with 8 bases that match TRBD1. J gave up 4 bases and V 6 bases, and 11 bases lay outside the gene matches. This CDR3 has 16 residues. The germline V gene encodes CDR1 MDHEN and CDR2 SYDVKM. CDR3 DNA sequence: TGTGCCAGCAGCCCCCTACGGACAGGGAAGTACAATGAGCAGTTCTTC. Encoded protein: CASSPLRTGKYNEQFF. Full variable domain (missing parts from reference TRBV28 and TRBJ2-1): DVKVTQSSRYLVKRTGEKVFLECVQDMDHENMFWYRQDPGLGLRLIYFSYDVKMKEKGDIPEGYSVSREKKERFSLILESASTNQTSMYLCASSPLRTGKYNEQFFGPGTRLTVL.

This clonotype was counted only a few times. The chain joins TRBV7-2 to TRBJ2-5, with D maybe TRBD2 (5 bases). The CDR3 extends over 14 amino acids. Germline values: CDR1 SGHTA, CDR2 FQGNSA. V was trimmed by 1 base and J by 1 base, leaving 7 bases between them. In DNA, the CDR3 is TGTGCCAGCAGCTTAGACGGGATCCAAGAGACCCAGTACTTC. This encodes CASSLDGIQETQYF. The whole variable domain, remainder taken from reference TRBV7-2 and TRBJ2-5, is GAGVSQSPSNKVTEKGKDVELRCDPISGHTALYWYRQSLGQGLEFLIYFQGNSAPDKSGLPSDRFSAERTGGSVSTLTIQRTQQEDSAVYLCASSLDGIQETQYFGPGTRLLVL.

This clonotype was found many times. CDR3 amino acids: CASSLGARRQETQYF. In nucleotides, the CDR3 is TGCGCCAGCAGCTTGGGGGCAAGACGCCAAGAGACCCAGTACTTC. The chain has TRBV5-1 and TRBJ2-5; D remains unclear. Trimming cost V 0 bases and J 1 base, with 10 bases left between them. Germline CDR1 SGHRS, CDR2 YFSETQ. This CDR3 is built from 15 residues.

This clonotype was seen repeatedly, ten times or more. The CDR3 nucleotides are TGCAGTGTTGGGGGGGGCTTAGGGCAAGAGACCCAGTACTTC. This codes for CSVGGGLGQETQYF. The V gene is TRBV20-1, the J gene TRBJ2-5; TRBD2 might be the D (7 bases). V dropped 7 bases and J dropped 2 bases, with 17 bases sitting between them. The germline V gene has CDR1 DFQATT and CDR2 SNEGSKA (reference sequence). The CDR3 totals 14 residues.